This T cell receptor beta chain was identified during a study of blood T cell repertoires in COVID-19. Study-wide background: The samples span acute and convalescent COVID-19 from the United States, Italy and Spain. PBMCs, B-cell-depleted T cells, or T cells provided the cDNA or gDNA that made up the material.

Germline CDR1 is LNHNV and CDR2 is YYDKDF (reference sequence). V was pared by 4 bases and J by 4 bases, with 10 bases between. The CDR3 covers 13 residues. The protocol was immunoSEQ multiplex PCR, while the TCRdb copy is restricted to in-frame clones and leaves out a portion. The data contain some 200,000 clones, under 90% of them singletons. Sequenced sample: peripheral blood. The gene calls are TRBV15 and TRBJ1-2, with D perhaps matching TRBD1 (6 bases). This TCR derives from an elderly man with acute or convalescent COVID-19. CDR3 DNA sequence: TGTGCCACCAGCATGGGGGGGCTCTATGGCTACACCTTC. Its translation is CATSMGGLYGYTF.